This T cell receptor beta chain was identified during a study of PD-L1 blockade in urothelial cancer. The CDR3 has 16 amino acids. Germline lookup yields CDR1 SGHNT and CDR2 YENEEA. V lost 2 bases to trimming and J lost 6 bases; unmatched junction nucleotides: 10. Comment on this clone: Antigen unknown.

TCRdb's copy holds only in-frame clones and misses some; the assay was immunoSEQ multiplex PCR. The profile shows tens of thousands of clones, 85% to 90% of them singletons. The study, taken as a whole, reports: Durable-benefit patients had greater expansion of tumor-associated blood clones at 3 weeks.

The sample consisted of PBMCs, taken around atezolizumab (anti-PD-L1) treatment. V and J are TRBV11-3 and TRBJ2-3; 8 bases fit TRBD1. The TCR originated in a man aged 60 to 69 with urothelial cancer. Here the CDR3 DNA reads TGTGCCAGCAGCTTAAACGACAGGGGCGCACTTGATACGCAGTATTTT. Translating it yields CASSLNDRGALDTQYF. The complete variable domain, with remaining parts taken from reference TRBV11-3 and TRBJ2-3, reads EAGVVQSPRYKIIEKKQPVAFWCNPISGHNTLYWYLQNLGQGPELLIRYENEEAVDDSQLPKDRFSAERLKGVDSTLKIQPAELGDSAVYLCASSLNDRGALDTQYFGPGTRLTVL.